What follows are 9 T cell receptor beta chains derived from one specimen sequenced in a study of T cells in Graves' hyperthyroidism and ophthalmopathy. The TCR beta CDR3 regions underwent amplification using RNA transcripts as the source. The HTBI set primed first-round TCR CDR3 RT-PCR. TCRdb analysed the multiplex PCR reads with MiXCR anew, one entry per CDR3 protein. Of about 350,000 distinct CDR3 sequences listed, 11% to 15% are singletons. The sequencing input was blood. The receptors were sampled from a woman aged 25 to 45 with Graves' hyperthyroidism.

The V call is TRBV5-5, the J call TRBJ2-7; no firm D call. Germline V gives CDR1 SGHKS, CDR2 YYEKEE (reference sequence). The CDR3 extends over 15 amino acids. Trimming stripped 1 base from V and 1 base from J, with 12 bases between. As DNA, the CDR3 is TGTGCCAGCAGCTTGATACAAGGATTATCCTACGAGCAGTACTTC. This sequence encodes CASSLIQGLSYEQYF. The entire variable domain, with the rest obtained from reference TRBV5-5 and TRBJ2-7, is as follows: DAGVTQSPTHLIKTRGQQVTLRCSPISGHKSVSWYQQVLGQGPQFIFQYYEKEERGRGNFPDRFSARQFPNYSSELNVNALLLGDSALYLCASSLIQGLSYEQYFGPGTRLTVT.

The rearrangement links TRBV30 to TRBJ2-1; 10 nucleotides align to TRBD2. J lost 6 bases, V lost 3 bases, and 2 bases had no gene match. This CDR3 spans 13 amino acids. Germline CDR1 is GTSNPN and CDR2 is SVGIG (reference sequence). In nucleotides, the CDR3 is TGTGCCTGGAGCGGACTAGCGGTCAATGAGCAGTTCTTC. It codes for CAWSGLAVNEQFF.

This clonotype has more than one count but fewer than ten. The gene calls are TRBV7-6 and TRBJ2-2; D remains unclear. Deletions cut 1 base from V and 1 base from J, with 7 bases between. The CDR3 extends over 15 amino acids. The germline gives CDR1 SGHVS, CDR2 FNYEAQ. The CDR3, as DNA: TGTGCCAGCAGCTTAGGCCCAGGGAACACCGGGGAGCTGTTTTTT. This codes for CASSLGPGNTGELFF.

This rearrangement joins TRBV14 to TRBJ2-5, with 7 bases lining up with TRBD2. Germline values: CDR1 SGHDN, CDR2 FVKESK. V trimming: 3 bases; J trimming: 4 bases; junction bases outside the gene matches: 5. CDR3 length equals 14 residues. DNA for the CDR3: TGTGCCAGCAGCCAGGGTGGCGGGGGAGAGACCCAGTACTTC. It translates to CASSQGGGGETQYF.

This clonotype was seen many times. The genes are TRBV28 and TRBJ2-4; maybe TRBD1 (6 bases). Germline loops: CDR1 MDHEN, CDR2 SYDVKM. With 3 bases removed from V and 2 bases from J, the gap between germline ends came to 11 bases. The CDR3 totals 15 residues. The CDR3 loop is CASSFPDSTKNIQYF. The CDR3 DNA reads TGTGCCAGCAGTTTCCCGGACAGCACCAAAAACATTCAGTACTTC.

The sample holds a few counts of this clonotype. This chain links TRBV5-4 with TRBJ2-7, with D maybe TRBD1 (5 bases). CDR3 size: 13 residues. Trimming took 4 bases from V and 2 from J, leaving 10 bases between them. CDR1 SGHNT and CDR2 YYREEE come from the germline V gene (reference sequence). The CDR3 sequence: CASSNRQTYEQYF. The CDR3 region has the DNA TGTGCCAGCAGCAACCGACAGACCTACGAGCAGTACTTC.

A few counts support this clonotype. V is TRBV7-9 and J is TRBJ1-3; D uncertain. Germline V lookup: CDR1 SEHNR, CDR2 FQNEAQ (reference sequence). The CDR3 is made up of 15 amino acids. Trimming removed 4 bases at V and 1 base at J, with 11 bases between. CDR3 nucleotide sequence: TGTGCCAGCAGCTCGAGGGTGGGTTCTGGAAACACCATATATTTT. Translated: CASSSRVGSGNTIYF.

V and J are TRBV5-4 and TRBJ2-1; 7 nucleotides align to TRBD2. This CDR3 region has 15 residues. CDR1 and CDR2 from the germline V gene are SGHNT and YYREEE (reference sequence). The V gene end was trimmed by 4 bases and the J gene end by 4 bases; junction bases not matched to a gene: 8. The CDR3 sequence is CASSVLDGGYNEQFF. The CDR3 DNA reads as TGTGCCAGCAGCGTGTTAGACGGGGGGTACAATGAGCAGTTCTTC. The full variable domain, its missing parts supplied by reference TRBV5-4 and TRBJ2-1, is ETGVTQSPTHLIKTRGQQVTLRCSSQSGHNTVSWYQQALGQGPQFIFQYYREEENGRGNFPPRFSGLQFPNYSSELNVNALELDDSALYLCASSVLDGGYNEQFFGPGTRLTVL.

This clonotype was seen a handful of times. CDR3: CSASIGVMNTEAFF. The CDR3 DNA reads as TGCAGTGCTAGTATCGGGGTTATGAACACTGAAGCTTTCTTT. The chain is built from TRBV20-1 and TRBJ1-1; D is unresolved. The CDR3 covers 14 residues. Between the trimmed V and J ends, which lost 3 bases and 0 bases, there was a span of 11 bases. The germline gives CDR1 DFQATT, CDR2 SNEGSKA (reference sequence).